The clone carrying this TCR beta chain came up many times. This specimen belongs to a study of neurological immune-mediated disorders. With V trimmed by 6 bases and J by 4 bases, 8 bases remained unmatched. The germline gives CDR1 LGHDT, CDR2 YNNKEL (reference sequence). This CDR3 spans 16 amino acids. TCRdb redid the calling of the 5' RACE reads with MiXCR, one entry per CDR3 protein. The table has around 29,000 distinct CDR3 sequences, approximately 5% seen once. Each sorted-subset library came from 800,000 to 1,000,000 CD4+ or CD8+ T cells. J is TRBJ2-6 and V is TRBV3-1; 8 nucleotides line up with TRBD1. This sequence originates from a woman in her 50s in good health. What was sequenced was CD4+ T cells from blood. CDR3 bases: TGTGCCAGCAGACGACAGGGGAGGACCGGGGCCAACGTCCTGACTTTC. Its protein is CASRRQGRTGANVLTF.